The next 9 T cell receptor beta chains were all read from a single sample in a study of T-cell reconstitution after alpha-beta-depleted transplantation in children (dated by TCRdb to the mid-2010s). The sample's treatment or condition label is to be understood as: allogeneic hematopoietic cell transplantation with graft depleted of TCRalphabeta T cells and CD19 B cells. Libraries were built with PCR. Sequencing instrument: Illumina HiSeq 2500. TCR library preparation used molecular barcoding, with unique molecular identifiers applied to normalize quantification of the TCRbeta repertoire. TCRdb cleaned the public reads at Q25 with fastp, built clones with MiXCR and kept in-frame beta chains. Duplicate CDR3 protein sequences are folded into a single record with the most common DNA and genes. Within this sample are approximately 500,000 distinct CDR3 sequences, with roughly a tenth of them counted one time only. Of the sample, around 2.2% falls within the top ten clones.

The sample consisted of PBMCs, taken before TCRalphabeta/CD19-depleted stem cell transplant. The source is a child aged 2 to 10 with inherited bone marrow failure, due to receive a stem cell transplant.

There are many counts of this clonotype. The chain has TRBV4-2 and TRBJ2-3, with a weak D call TRBD2 (5 bases). V was clipped by 5 bases and J by 6 bases, with 18 bases between them. This CDR3 has 15 residues. Germline CDR1 and CDR2: LGHNA and YNFKEQ. The CDR3 loop reads CASSRPDSGGDTQYF. DNA for the CDR3: TGTGCCAGCAGCAGACCGGACTCGGGCGGGGATACGCAGTATTTT.

This clonotype has a count of ten or more. The chain couples TRBV7-9 to TRBJ2-5, with TRBD1 matching 8 bases. This CDR3 spans 11 amino acids. The J segment lost 12 bases and the V segment lost 4 bases, leaving 4 bases of the junction unmatched. Germline V gene sequence: CDR1 SEHNR, CDR2 FQNEAQ (reference sequence). CDR3 region: CASSSYRGEYF. CDR3 coding DNA: TGTGCCAGCAGCTCATACAGGGGGGAGTACTTC.

A few counts support this clonotype. The chain links TRBV7-2 to TRBJ2-5; TRBD2 might be the D (6 bases). Trimming took off 1 base at V and 1 base at J, with 7 bases between the two ends. This CDR3 contains 14 residues. The germline gives CDR1 SGHTA, CDR2 FQGNSA. CDR3 loop: CASSLVTSQETQYF. The CDR3 nucleotides read TGTGCCAGCAGCTTAGTGACTAGCCAAGAGACCCAGTACTTC.

A few counts support this clonotype. The chain has TRBV19 and TRBJ2-2, with D possibly being TRBD1 (5 bases). This CDR3 contains 15 residues. The germline CDR1 and CDR2 sequences are LNHDA and SQIVND (reference sequence). V was pared by 4 bases and J by 5 bases, with 14 bases between. The CDR3 sequence: CASSKGSGRTGELFF. Here the CDR3 DNA reads TGTGCCAGTAGTAAGGGGTCAGGGCGTACCGGGGAGCTGTTTTTT. The whole variable domain, filled in from reference TRBV19 and TRBJ2-2, reads DGGITQSPKYLFRKEGQNVTLSCEQNLNHDAMYWYRQDPGQGLRLIYYSQIVNDFQKGDIAEGYSVSREKKESFPLTVTSAQKNPTAFYLCASSKGSGRTGELFFGEGSRLTVL.

This clonotype was counted ten times or more. The V call is TRBV3-1, the J call TRBJ2-2; D call uncertain. CDR3 length equals 14 residues. Trimming removed 0 bases from V and 1 base from J, with 3 bases in between. From germline, CDR1 is LGHDT and CDR2 YNNKEL (reference sequence). The CDR3 loop reads CASSQDQNTGELFF. The CDR3, as DNA: TGTGCCAGCAGCCAAGATCAGAACACCGGGGAGCTGTTTTTT.

About this clonotype: A much bigger clone sits one base away, suggesting this may be a read error. CDR3: CAISCVGEVVYNEQFF. The CDR3, as DNA: TGTGCCATCAGCTGCGTAGGAGAAGTCGTTTACAATGAGCAGTTCTTC. The J gene is TRBJ2-1, the V gene TRBV5-6; D uncertain. Germline V CDR1 and CDR2: SGHDT, YYEEEE. The CDR3 covers 16 residues.

In its sample, this clonotype was seen many times. V gene TRBV20-1 combines with J gene TRBJ2-1, with TRBD2 matching 12 bases. Germline V CDR1 and CDR2: DFQATT, SNEGSKA (reference sequence). This CDR3 has 16 residues. J gave up 7 bases and V 5 bases, and 12 bases lay outside the gene matches. Here the CDR3 reads CSAPDRRTSGNNEQFF. CDR3 sequence (DNA): TGCAGTGCTCCCGACCGGCGGACTAGCGGGAATAATGAGCAGTTCTTC.

This clonotype was counted at least ten times. V gene TRBV6-5 combines with J gene TRBJ2-5; D not resolved. V shed 6 bases and J shed 5 bases, with 19 bases lying between them. CDR1 MNHEY and CDR2 SVGAGI come from the germline V gene. The CDR3 is 15 amino acids. Here the CDR3 DNA reads TGTGCCAGCAGCCTCTCGGGCCTCACTGGGGAGACCCAGTACTTC. Its protein is CASSLSGLTGETQYF.

Ten or more counts support this clonotype. V usage is TRBV5-5 and J usage is TRBJ2-1; TRBD2 matches at 7 bases. J was trimmed by 0 bases and V by 0 bases; bases with no gene match: 6. Germline values: CDR1 SGHKS, CDR2 YYEKEE (reference sequence). The CDR3 sequence is 17 residues long. CDR3 nucleotide sequence: TGTGCCAGCAGCTTGGTACTAGCGTACTACTCCTACAATGAGCAGTTCTTC. Its protein product is CASSLVLAYYSYNEQFF.